This note documents a single TCR beta chain sequence. Its matching antigen is unknown. This specimen comes from a study of T cell clonotyping in hematopoietic cell transplantation. Study-level points and caveats: Recipient TCR diversity dropped after transplant; expanded clonotypes rose from day 30 to 180. Graft donor and pretransplant recipient Inverse Simpson Index values predicted broader posttransplant TCR diversity. Few recipient clonotypes overlapped donors; over 97% were de novo at given depth. CD4 and CD8 repertoire contributions could not be separated without sorting.

Data came from immunoSEQ multiplex PCR; TCRdb stores just in-frame clones and leaves some out. The sample holds fewer than 80,000 clones, about 93% seen once. This CDR3 has 15 amino acids. The germline V gene encodes CDR1 SGDLS and CDR2 YYNGEE. V shed 4 bases and J 1 base; nucleotides not matched to a gene: 4. The specimen sequenced was peripheral blood mononuclear cells. This sequence was found in a man aged 50 or older in good health. Some clones in this sample may be carry-over from other donors' samples. The chain recombines TRBV9 with TRBJ2-4; TRBD2 matches 8 bases. This CDR3 is CASSPSGLAKNIQYF. In DNA, the CDR3 is TGTGCCAGCAGCCCTAGCGGGTTGGCCAAAAACATTCAGTACTTC.